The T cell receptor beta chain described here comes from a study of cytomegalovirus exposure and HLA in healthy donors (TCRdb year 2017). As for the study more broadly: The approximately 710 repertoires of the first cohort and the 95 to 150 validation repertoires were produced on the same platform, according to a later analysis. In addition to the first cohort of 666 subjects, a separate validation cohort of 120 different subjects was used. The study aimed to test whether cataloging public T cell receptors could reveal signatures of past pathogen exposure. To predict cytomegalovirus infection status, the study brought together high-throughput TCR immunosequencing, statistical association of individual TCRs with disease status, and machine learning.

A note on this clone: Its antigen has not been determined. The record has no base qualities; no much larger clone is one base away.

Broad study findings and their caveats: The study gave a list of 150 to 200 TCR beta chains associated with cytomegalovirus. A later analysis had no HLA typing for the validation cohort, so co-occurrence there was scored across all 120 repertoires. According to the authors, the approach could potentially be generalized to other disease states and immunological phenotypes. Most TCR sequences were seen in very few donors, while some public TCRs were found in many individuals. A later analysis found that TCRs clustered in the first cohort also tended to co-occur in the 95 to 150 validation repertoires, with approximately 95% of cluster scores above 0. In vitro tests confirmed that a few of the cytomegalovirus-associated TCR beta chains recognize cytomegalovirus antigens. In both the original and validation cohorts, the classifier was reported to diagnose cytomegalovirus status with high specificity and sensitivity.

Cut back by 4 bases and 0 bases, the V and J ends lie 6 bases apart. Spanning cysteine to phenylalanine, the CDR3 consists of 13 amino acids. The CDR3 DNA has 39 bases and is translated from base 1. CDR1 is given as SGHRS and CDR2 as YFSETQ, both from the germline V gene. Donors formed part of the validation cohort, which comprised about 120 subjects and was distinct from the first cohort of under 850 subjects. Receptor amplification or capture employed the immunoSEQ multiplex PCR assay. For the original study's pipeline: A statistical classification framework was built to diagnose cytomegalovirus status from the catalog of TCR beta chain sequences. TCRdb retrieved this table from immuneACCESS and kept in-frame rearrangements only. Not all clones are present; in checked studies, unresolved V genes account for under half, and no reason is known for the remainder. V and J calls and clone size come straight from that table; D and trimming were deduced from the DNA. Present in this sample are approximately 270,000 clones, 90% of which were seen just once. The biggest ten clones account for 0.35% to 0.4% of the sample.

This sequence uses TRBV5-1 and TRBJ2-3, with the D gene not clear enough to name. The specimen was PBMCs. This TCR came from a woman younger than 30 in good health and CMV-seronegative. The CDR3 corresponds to CASSAGSTDTQYF. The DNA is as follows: TGCGCCAGCAGCGCAGGTAGCACAGATACGCAGTATTTT.